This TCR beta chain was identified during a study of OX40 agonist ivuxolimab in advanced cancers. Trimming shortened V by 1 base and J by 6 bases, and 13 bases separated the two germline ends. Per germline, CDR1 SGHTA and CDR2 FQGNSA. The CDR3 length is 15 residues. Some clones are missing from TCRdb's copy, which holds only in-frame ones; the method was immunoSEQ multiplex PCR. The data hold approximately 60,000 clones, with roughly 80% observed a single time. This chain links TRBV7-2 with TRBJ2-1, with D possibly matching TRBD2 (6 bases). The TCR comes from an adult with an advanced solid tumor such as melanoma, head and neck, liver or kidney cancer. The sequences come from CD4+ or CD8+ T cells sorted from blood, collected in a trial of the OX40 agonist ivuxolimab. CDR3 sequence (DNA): TGTGCCAGCAGCTTAGGCGGGGCCCAAGTCAATGAGCAGTTCTTC. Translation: CASSLGGAQVNEQFF.